Each of the 8 T cell receptor beta chains below was sequenced from the same sample in a study of OX40 agonist ivuxolimab in advanced cancers. Clones were read by immunoSEQ multiplex PCR, and TCRdb kept only the in-frame ones, dropping some. The sample has about 73,000 clones, 85% to 90% seen once. The sequences come from CD4+ or CD8+ T cells sorted from blood, collected in a trial of the OX40 agonist ivuxolimab. The receptors derive from an adult with an advanced solid tumor such as melanoma, head and neck, liver or kidney cancer.

This rearrangement joins TRBV5-1 to TRBJ2-5, with D unclear. The V end was cut by 0 bases, the J end by 0 bases, with 6 bases between. Germline CDR1 reads SGHRS; CDR2 reads YFSETQ. The CDR3 totals 14 residues. CDR3 sequence: CASSLGQDQETQYF. In nucleotides, the CDR3 is TGCGCCAGCAGCTTGGGGCAGGACCAAGAGACCCAGTACTTC.

The chain is built from TRBV10-3 and TRBJ2-3; D is uncertain. The CDR3 extends over 13 amino acids. From germline, CDR1 is ENHRY and CDR2 SYGVKD. V lost 2 bases, J lost 3 bases, and 6 bases lay in between. CDR3 loop: CAISERRTDTQYF. The DNA for the CDR3 is TGTGCCATCAGTGAGAGGAGAACAGATACGCAGTATTTT.

The chain is built from TRBV10-2 and TRBJ2-1; D is undetermined. Per the germline V gene, CDR1 is WSHSY and CDR2 is SAAADI. There are 13 residues in the CDR3. Trimming removed 6 bases at V and 3 bases at J, with 9 bases between. CDR3: CASRGWLYNEQFF. The CDR3 DNA reads TGCGCCAGCAGGGGTTGGCTCTACAATGAGCAGTTCTTC.

This chain joins TRBV28 and TRBJ2-1, with TRBD2 identical over 7 bases. Germline CDR1 MDHEN, CDR2 SYDVKM. The CDR3 is made up of 15 amino acids. V was pared by 2 bases and J by 9 bases, with 10 bases of the junction left unmatched. CDR3 loop: CASSLSGGSRGEQFF. For the CDR3, the DNA is TGTGCCAGCAGTTTAAGCGGCGGGAGTCGAGGTGAGCAGTTCTTC.

The chain carries TRBV5-1 and TRBJ2-5; D is possibly TRBD2 (5 bases). Trimming cost V 4 bases and J 5 bases, with 9 bases left between them. The CDR3 runs 12 residues. Germline values: CDR1 SGHRS, CDR2 YFSETQ. CDR3 sequence reads: CASSGGVETQYF. In nucleotides, the CDR3 is TGCGCCAGCAGCGGAGGCGTGGAGACCCAGTACTTC.

This sequence joins TRBV18 and TRBJ2-7, with D perhaps matching TRBD1 (6 bases). The CDR3 contains 13 residues. The germline V gene has CDR1 KGHSH and CDR2 LQKENI. V was clipped by 6 bases and J by 4 bases, with 13 bases between them. The CDR3 reads CASSSPQGYEQYF. CDR3 bases: TGTGCCAGCTCCTCCCCACAGGGTTACGAGCAGTACTTC.

This chain connects TRBV6-1 to TRBJ2-6, with unresolved D. V lost 11 bases and J 1 base, leaving 9 bases between the germline ends. The CDR3 length is 13 residues. The germline CDR1 and CDR2 sequences are MNHNS and SASEGT. As DNA, the CDR3 is TGTGCCGGCGAAAGATCTGGGGCCAACGTCCTGACTTTC. This sequence encodes CAGERSGANVLTF.

DNA for the CDR3: TGTGCCAGCAGTGAATTTCGGGGACAGGGGGTGAATGAGCAGTTCTTC. Translated: CASSEFRGQGVNEQFF. This chain links TRBV25-1 with TRBJ2-1; 11 bases line up with TRBD1. V gave up 1 base and J gave up 7 bases; unmatched junction bases: 6. Germline V CDR1 and CDR2: MGHDK, SYGVNS. The CDR3 has 16 residues. The variable domain in full, with the rest retrieved from reference TRBV25-1 and TRBJ2-1, is EADIYQTPRYLVIGTGKKITLECSQTMGHDKMYWYQQDPGMELHLIHYSYGVNSTEKGDLSSESTVSRIRTEHFPLTLESARPSHTSQYLCASSEFRGQGVNEQFFGPGTRLTVL.